The source of this T cell receptor beta chain is a study of CD8+CD57+ T cells in acquired aplastic anemia. As for the study in general: DNA per sorted CD4+ or CD8+ sample ranged about 0.19 to 30 ug, averaging about 3.4 ug.

Genomic DNA acted as the template from which TCR beta VDJ combination and CDR3 sequence profiling were carried out. TCRdb called the reads again in MiXCR, with one record for every CDR3 protein. The sample carries approximately 95,000 distinct CDR3 sequences, roughly 70% recorded once. This clonotype was detected a few times. Its target is not known. Broader study findings: Comparison of patients with controls identified twenty-nine shared CD8+ CDR3 sequences.

Before being chosen for sequencing, patients had shown CD8+CD57+ cell expansion by flow cytometry. Among the patients, none had received any therapy at the time of blood sampling. This clonotype was sampled from a human donor with aplastic anemia. Sequencing was carried out using sorted CD4+, CD8+, or CD8+CD57+ T cells (not recorded which) from PBMCs.

The CDR3 region has the DNA TGTGCCACCAGCAGAGATGAGGGGCGTGGCGCTTTCTTT. This gives the protein CATSRDEGRGAFF. The rearrangement uses TRBV15 and TRBJ1-1, with a possible D match to TRBD1 (5 bases). With 0 bases removed from V and 11 bases from J, the gap between germline ends came to 13 bases. Germline values: CDR1 LNHNV, CDR2 YYDKDF (reference sequence). The CDR3 contains 13 residues.